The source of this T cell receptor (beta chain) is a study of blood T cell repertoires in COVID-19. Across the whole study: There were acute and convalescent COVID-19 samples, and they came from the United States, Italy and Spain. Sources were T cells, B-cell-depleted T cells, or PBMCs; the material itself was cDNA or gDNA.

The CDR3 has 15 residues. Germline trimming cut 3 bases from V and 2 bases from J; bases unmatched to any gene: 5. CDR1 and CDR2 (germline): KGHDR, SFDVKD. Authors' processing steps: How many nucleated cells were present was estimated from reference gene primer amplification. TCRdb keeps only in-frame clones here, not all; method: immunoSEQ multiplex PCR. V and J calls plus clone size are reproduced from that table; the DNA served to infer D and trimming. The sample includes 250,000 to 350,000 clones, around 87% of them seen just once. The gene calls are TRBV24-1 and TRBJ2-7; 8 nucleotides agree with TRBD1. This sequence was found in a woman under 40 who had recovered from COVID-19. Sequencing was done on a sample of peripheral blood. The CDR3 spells CATSDPGQATYEQYF. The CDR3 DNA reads TGTGCCACCAGTGATCCGGGACAGGCGACCTACGAGCAGTACTTC.